The 30 T cell receptor beta chains presented below share a single source sample, sequenced in a study of blood T cell repertoires in COVID-19 (dated by TCRdb to the early 2020s). Receptors were amplified or captured by the immunoSEQ multiplex PCR assay. TCRdb mirrors the immuneACCESS table, restricted to in-frame sequences. Some clones are absent from its copies; in checked studies, under half trace to an unresolved V gene, and the reason for the others is unknown. Present in this sample are roughly 290,000 clones, around four fifths of which were seen just once. The ten biggest clones cover 4.1% of the sample. Sequenced material: peripheral blood. The origin of the receptors is a woman aged 50 to 60 with active or convalescent COVID-19.

J is TRBJ2-1 and V is TRBV9, with D tentatively TRBD2 (6 bases). There are 16 residues in the CDR3. Germline CDR1 SGDLS, CDR2 YYNGEE. V gave up 0 bases and J gave up 0 bases, with 10 bases separating them. The CDR3 reads CASSVGGVSSYNEQFF. The CDR3 region has the DNA TGTGCCAGCAGCGTAGGGGGGGTCAGCTCCTACAATGAGCAGTTCTTC.

The V and J genes are TRBV6-4 and TRBJ2-3; D might be TRBD2 (5 bases). Per germline, CDR1 MRHNA and CDR2 SNTAGT. The CDR3 is 13 residues long. V gave up 2 bases and J gave up 5 bases, with 8 bases separating them. CDR3 sequence reads: CASSDDEGDTQYF. CDR3 sequence (DNA): TGTGCCAGCAGTGACGACGAGGGAGATACGCAGTATTTT.

The chain links TRBV4-1 to TRBJ1-1, with 12 bases identical to TRBD1. The CDR3 has 18 residues. J was trimmed by 1 base and V by 3 bases; bases with no gene match: 9. CDR1 is MGHRA and CDR2 is YSYEKL in the germline V gene. The CDR3 loop reads CASSHAIWDRGQNTEAFF. CDR3 sequence (DNA): TGCGCCAGCAGCCATGCTATATGGGACAGGGGGCAGAACACTGAAGCTTTCTTT.

This clone was seen a single time. The rearrangement uses TRBV5-1 and TRBJ2-1; a weak D match, TRBD1 (6 bases). Germline CDR1 is SGHRS and CDR2 is YFSETQ. The CDR3 spans 14 residues. Trimming took off 4 bases at V and 1 base at J, with 9 bases between the two ends. The CDR3 bases are TGCGCCAGCAGCCCCCAGGGGTCCTACAATGAGCAGTTCTTC. It encodes CASSPQGSYNEQFF.

The rearrangement uses TRBV29-1 and TRBJ2-5, with 9 bases that match TRBD1. The CDR3 is 14 residues long. The ends lost 6 bases at V and 2 bases at J; junction bases unmatched: 7. In germline, CDR1 is SQVTM, CDR2 ANQGSEA. The CDR3 DNA is TGCAGCGTCGTTGGGACAGGGTCACAAGAGACCCAGTACTTC. Protein: CSVVGTGSQETQYF. Together with reference TRBV29-1 and TRBJ2-5, the CDR3 gives the full variable domain: SAVISQKPSRDICQRGTSLTIQCQVDSQVTMMFWYRQQPGQSLTLIATANQGSEATYESGFVIDKFPISRPNLTFSTLTVSNMSPEDSSIYLCSVVGTGSQETQYFGPGTRLLVL.

The V gene is TRBV7-8, the J gene TRBJ1-5; no reliable D call. This CDR3 has 15 residues. Germline V gives CDR1 SGHVS, CDR2 FQNEAQ. Trimming left V 5 bases short and J 2 bases short, with 13 bases between. The CDR3 here is CASSRVRAGNQPQHF. CDR3 DNA sequence: TGTGCCAGCAGCCGCGTGAGGGCTGGCAATCAGCCCCAGCATTTT.

The DNA for the CDR3 is TGCGCCAGCAGCTTAGGGGGTGAGCAGTTCTTC. Translating it yields CASSLGGEQFF. The V gene is TRBV5-1, the J gene TRBJ2-1; possible D gene TRBD1, 6 bases. From germline, CDR1 is SGHRS and CDR2 YFSETQ. This CDR3 has 11 amino acids. Between the trimmed V and J ends, which lost 2 bases and 9 bases, there was a span of 6 bases.

This clone was counted only a few times. This chain links TRBV5-1 with TRBJ1-2; 10 positions agree with TRBD1. The CDR3 totals 14 residues. After removal of 0 bases from V and 10 bases from J, the junction contained 6 bases not matched to a gene. CDR1 and CDR2 (germline): SGHRS, YFSETQ. The CDR3 bases are TGCGCCAGCAGCTTGGGACAGGGGGCGCGGGACTACACCTTC. Its translation is CASSLGQGARDYTF. The variable domain in full, with the rest retrieved from reference TRBV5-1 and TRBJ1-2, is KAGVTQTPRYLIKTRGQQVTLSCSPISGHRSVSWYQQTPGQGLQFLFEYFSETQRNKGNFPGRFSGRQFSNSRSEMNVSTLELGDSALYLCASSLGQGARDYTFGSGTRLTVV.

The rearrangement links TRBV10-3 to TRBJ1-5, with TRBD1 matching 7 bases. The CDR3 has 15 residues. Germline CDR1 and CDR2: ENHRY and SYGVKD. The junction had 9 bases not matched to a gene; V was cut back by 10 bases and J by 0 bases. CDR3: CASRDRIYSNQPQHF. CDR3 sequence (DNA): TGTGCCAGCCGGGACAGAATCTATAGCAATCAGCCCCAGCATTTT.

V usage is TRBV6-5 and J usage is TRBJ1-5, with D hard to call. The germline V and J ends were trimmed by 6 bases and 3 bases, with 15 bases remaining between them. The CDR3 loop spans 15 amino acids. Germline assignment: CDR1 MNHEY and CDR2 SVGAGI. Here the CDR3 DNA reads TGTGCCAGCAGCCAACCTTCGGGTCCCAATCAGCCCCAGCATTTT. Protein product: CASSQPSGPNQPQHF.

The chain has TRBV9 and TRBJ1-3; 8 bases match TRBD1. Germline-derived CDR1 and CDR2 are SGDLS and YYNGEE. The CDR3 sequence is 15 residues long. With V trimmed by 3 bases and J by 4 bases, 6 bases remained unmatched. CDR3 DNA sequence: TGTGCCAGCAGCGCGGACAGGGCATGGGGAAACACCATATATTTT. Translated, it gives CASSADRAWGNTIYF.

The rearrangement joins TRBV10-3 to TRBJ1-3; TRBD1 matches at 7 bases. Germline V gene sequence: CDR1 ENHRY, CDR2 SYGVKD. CDR3 length: 15 amino acids. V dropped 6 bases and J dropped 4; count of bases not matched to a gene: 9. CDR3 nucleotide sequence: TGTGCCATCAGAGGTCCGGGACAGATGGGAAACACCATATATTTT. This encodes CAIRGPGQMGNTIYF.

This sequence joins TRBV20-1 and TRBJ2-3; D unclear. CDR3 length: 15 residues. Germline-derived CDR1 and CDR2 are DFQATT and SNEGSKA (reference sequence). V was cut by 3 bases and J by 5 bases, with 18 bases left in between. CDR3 residues: CSASLRGPPQDTQYF. The CDR3 DNA sequence: TGCAGTGCTAGTCTTCGCGGTCCCCCCCAAGATACGCAGTATTTT.

The chain uses TRBV30 and TRBJ2-1, with TRBD2 identical over 7 bases. The CDR3 consists of 14 residues. From germline, CDR1 is GTSNPN and CDR2 SVGIG (reference sequence). V trimming: 2 bases; J trimming: 5 bases; junction bases outside the gene matches: 6. The CDR3 sequence is CAWSPGLPHNEQFF. The CDR3 DNA sequence: TGTGCCTGGAGTCCGGGACTACCACACAATGAGCAGTTCTTC.

The sample holds a few counts of this clone. The gene calls are TRBV19 and TRBJ2-7, with D perhaps TRBD1 (6 bases). The CDR3 contains 14 residues. The V end was cut by 1 base, the J end by 3 bases, with 10 bases between. CDR1 and CDR2 (germline): LNHDA, SQIVND (reference sequence). This CDR3 reads CASSIGGRGYEQYF. The CDR3 DNA sequence: TGTGCCAGTAGTATAGGAGGCAGGGGCTACGAGCAGTACTTC.

CDR3 sequence reads: CASSIDLTGTGGSYEQYF. The CDR3 DNA reads TGTGCCAGTAGTATAGATCTAACCGGGACAGGGGGTTCCTACGAGCAGTACTTC. This chain uses TRBV19 with TRBJ2-7, with TRBD1 identical over 11 bases. The CDR3 covers 18 residues. The germline V gene encodes CDR1 LNHDA and CDR2 SQIVND (reference sequence). The ends lost 0 bases at V and 1 base at J; junction bases unmatched: 8.

This clone is a singleton in its sample. This sequence joins TRBV19 and TRBJ2-7; TRBD1 matches at 9 bases. Unmatched junction bases numbered 6, after V lost 4 bases and J lost 2 bases. CDR1 and CDR2 (germline): LNHDA, SQIVND (reference sequence). The CDR3 is made up of 15 amino acids. The CDR3 DNA is TGTGCCAGTAGTACCCTACGGACAGGGGCCTACGAGCAGTACTTC. Translating gives CASSTLRTGAYEQYF.

V usage is TRBV28 and J usage is TRBJ2-1; 9 bases align to TRBD2. Losses at the gene ends were 3 bases for V and 9 bases for J; bases not matched to a gene: 6. Germline values: CDR1 MDHEN, CDR2 SYDVKM. The CDR3 contains 14 residues. As DNA, the CDR3 is TGTGCCAGCAGTTTTCTAGCGGGAAGAAGTGAGCAGTTCTTC. This codes for CASSFLAGRSEQFF.

This clone was observed a few times. V is TRBV7-8 and J is TRBJ1-2; no reliable D call. The germline gives CDR1 SGHVS, CDR2 FQNEAQ. V gave up 0 bases and J gave up 2 bases, with 10 bases separating them. This CDR3 comprises 15 residues. The CDR3 loop is CASSLAEPGNYGYTF. CDR3 sequence (DNA): TGTGCCAGCAGCTTAGCGGAGCCCGGGAACTATGGCTACACCTTC.

The V call is TRBV5-1, the J call TRBJ1-2; 9 bases match TRBD1. The trim removed 3 bases at V and 5 bases at J, leaving 2 bases unmatched. The CDR3 spans 13 residues. Germline assignment: CDR1 SGHRS and CDR2 YFSETQ. CDR3 nucleotides: TGCGCCAGCAGCTGGGGGACAGGGTATGGCTACACCTTC. This gives the protein CASSWGTGYGYTF.

The chain employs TRBV10-3 and TRBJ2-6; possible D gene TRBD1, 5 bases. V dropped 2 bases and J dropped 0 bases, with 11 bases sitting between them. Germline lookup yields CDR1 ENHRY and CDR2 SYGVKD. The CDR3 consists of 17 residues. In DNA, the CDR3 is TGTGCCATCAGTGAGGGGGCCACCGTCTCTGGGGCCAACGTCCTGACTTTC. Translating it yields CAISEGATVSGANVLTF.

CDR3: CASSLGQNTEAFF. In DNA form, the CDR3 reads TGTGCCAGCAGTTTAGGGCAAAACACTGAAGCTTTCTTT. The rearrangement uses TRBV28 and TRBJ1-1; D is ambiguous. Germline CDR1 and CDR2: MDHEN and SYDVKM. V lost 2 bases to trimming and J lost 2 bases, with 6 bases between them. The CDR3 is 13 residues long.

In its sample, this clone was seen a few times. The chain recombines TRBV19 with TRBJ2-1; 8 bases fit TRBD2. Germline CDR1 LNHDA, CDR2 SQIVND (reference sequence). With V trimmed by 0 bases and J by 4 bases, 11 bases remained unmatched. This CDR3 spans 18 amino acids. CDR3 region: CASSIDPTGGSMYNEQFF. For the CDR3, the DNA is TGTGCCAGTAGTATAGATCCAACGGGAGGGTCAATGTACAATGAGCAGTTCTTC.

This clone was counted between two and nine times. The chain combines TRBV9 with TRBJ2-2; 10 nucleotides agree with TRBD2. The CDR3 runs 16 residues. Germline CDR1 reads SGDLS; CDR2 reads YYNGEE. The junction had 6 bases not matched to a gene; V was cut back by 4 bases and J by 3 bases. CDR3 loop: CASSLLAGVYTGELFF. CDR3 DNA sequence: TGTGCCAGCAGCCTTCTAGCGGGAGTCTACACCGGGGAGCTGTTTTTT.

This clone showed up just a few times. The CDR3 spells CASSGPVMGQGIPSWDYGYTF. Written as DNA, the CDR3 is TGCGCCAGCAGTGGGCCAGTCATGGGACAGGGAATCCCCTCGTGGGACTATGGCTACACCTTC. The genes are TRBV10-1 and TRBJ1-2; 9 nucleotides agree with TRBD1. J lost 3 bases, V lost 4 bases, and 24 bases had no gene match. Germline V lookup: CDR1 WNHNN, CDR2 SYGVQD (reference sequence). The CDR3 covers 21 residues.

The chain uses TRBV10-1 and TRBJ1-1; D gene ambiguous. V lost 5 bases and J 1 base, leaving 11 bases between the germline ends. Germline loops: CDR1 WNHNN, CDR2 SYGVQD (reference sequence). This CDR3 is 14 amino acids long. The CDR3 here is CASSYLTTNTEAFF. In DNA form, the CDR3 reads TGCGCCAGCAGTTACCTTACAACGAACACTGAAGCTTTCTTT.

The rearrangement joins TRBV5-1 to TRBJ1-2; TRBD1 is a possible D gene (6 bases). The CDR3 is made up of 15 amino acids. The V end was cut by 4 bases, the J end by 0 bases, with 13 bases between. Germline V gene sequence: CDR1 SGHRS, CDR2 YFSETQ. CDR3 residues: CASSPSGATNYGYTF. CDR3 sequence (DNA): TGCGCCAGCAGCCCCTCAGGGGCGACTAACTATGGCTACACCTTC.

This chain joins TRBV5-1 and TRBJ2-3, with D unclear. Germline assignment: CDR1 SGHRS and CDR2 YFSETQ. CDR3 length: 11 amino acids. With 2 bases removed from V and 6 bases from J, the gap between germline ends came to 4 bases. CDR3 bases: TGCGCCAGCAGCTTTATGGATACGCAGTATTTT. Protein: CASSFMDTQYF.

The genes are TRBV2 and TRBJ2-7; tentative D call: TRBD1 (9 bases). Trimming took off 6 bases at V and 5 bases at J, with 20 bases between the two ends. The length of the CDR3 is 15 residues. CDR1 and CDR2 (germline): SNHLY, FYNNEI. The CDR3 sequence: CASRVAGQGNNEQYF. CDR3 DNA sequence: TGTGCCAGCAGGGTAGCGGGACAGGGTAATAACGAGCAGTACTTC.

The rearrangement joins TRBV18 to TRBJ2-7; 8 bases are a match to TRBD2. The CDR3 runs to 15 residues. The trim removed 0 bases at V and 6 bases at J, leaving 7 bases unmatched. CDR1 KGHSH and CDR2 LQKENI come from the germline V gene. The CDR3, as DNA: TGTGCCAGCTCACCACCTAGGGCGGGGGGATTCGAGCAGTACTTC. Translated: CASSPPRAGGFEQYF.